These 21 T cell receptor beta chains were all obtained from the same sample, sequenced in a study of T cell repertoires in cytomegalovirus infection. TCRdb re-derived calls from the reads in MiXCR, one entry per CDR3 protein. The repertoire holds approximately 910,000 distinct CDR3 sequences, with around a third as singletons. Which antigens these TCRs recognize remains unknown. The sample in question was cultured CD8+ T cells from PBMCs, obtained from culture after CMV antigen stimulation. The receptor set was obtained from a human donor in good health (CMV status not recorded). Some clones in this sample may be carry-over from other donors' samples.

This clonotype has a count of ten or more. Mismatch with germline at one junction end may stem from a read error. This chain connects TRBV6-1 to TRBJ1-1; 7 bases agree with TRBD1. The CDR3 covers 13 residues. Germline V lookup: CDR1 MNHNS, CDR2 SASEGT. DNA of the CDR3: TGTGCCAGCAGCGAAGCAGGGGGCACTGAAGCTTTCTTT. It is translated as CASSEAGGTEAFF.

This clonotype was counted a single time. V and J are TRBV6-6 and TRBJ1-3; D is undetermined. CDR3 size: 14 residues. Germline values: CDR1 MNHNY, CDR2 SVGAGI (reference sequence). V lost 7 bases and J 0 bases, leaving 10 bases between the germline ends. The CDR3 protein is CASIKGVSGNTIYF. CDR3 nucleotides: TGTGCCAGCATCAAGGGAGTCTCTGGAAACACCATATATTTT.

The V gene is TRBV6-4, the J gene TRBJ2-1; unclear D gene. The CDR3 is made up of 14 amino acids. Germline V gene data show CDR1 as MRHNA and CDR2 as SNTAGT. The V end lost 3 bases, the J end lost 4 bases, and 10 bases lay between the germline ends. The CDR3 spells CASSEAPTYNEQFF. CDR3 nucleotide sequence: TGTGCCAGCAGTGAGGCACCCACATACAATGAGCAGTTCTTC.

The chain's CDR3 is CASSLSLGTLTDTQYF. The DNA for the CDR3 is TGTGCCAGCAGTTTATCGTTAGGGACACTTACAGATACGCAGTATTTT. V is TRBV27 and J is TRBJ2-3; D perhaps matches TRBD1 (6 bases). V was clipped by 0 bases and J by 3 bases, with 13 bases between them. CDR1 is MNHEY, CDR2 SMNVEV, per germline (reference sequence). The CDR3 length is 16 residues.

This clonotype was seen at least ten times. CDR3 sequence reads: CASSYAGRLATQYF. The CDR3 DNA reads as TGTGCCAGCAGTTACGCAGGTCGTCTTGCGACCCAGTACTTC. The gene calls are TRBV6-5 and TRBJ2-5; D remains ambiguous. V gave up 2 bases and J gave up 7 bases, with 14 bases separating them. Germline-derived CDR1 and CDR2 are MNHEY and SVGAGI. This CDR3 is built from 14 residues.

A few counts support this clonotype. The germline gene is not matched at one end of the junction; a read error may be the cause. The CDR3 nucleotides read TGTGCTAGCAGCCCCGGTTGGGGCTCATACAATGAGCAGTTCTTC. Protein sequence: CASSPGWGSYNEQFF. The chain employs TRBV7-6 and TRBJ2-1, with D perhaps matching TRBD1 (5 bases). This CDR3 contains 15 residues. The germline CDR1 and CDR2 sequences are SGHVS and FNYEAQ.

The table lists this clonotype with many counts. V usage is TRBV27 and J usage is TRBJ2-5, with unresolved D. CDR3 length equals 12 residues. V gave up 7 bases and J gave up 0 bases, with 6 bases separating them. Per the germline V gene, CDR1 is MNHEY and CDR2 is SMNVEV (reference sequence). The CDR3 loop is CASMSYQETQYF. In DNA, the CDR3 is TGTGCCAGCATGTCGTACCAAGAGACCCAGTACTTC.

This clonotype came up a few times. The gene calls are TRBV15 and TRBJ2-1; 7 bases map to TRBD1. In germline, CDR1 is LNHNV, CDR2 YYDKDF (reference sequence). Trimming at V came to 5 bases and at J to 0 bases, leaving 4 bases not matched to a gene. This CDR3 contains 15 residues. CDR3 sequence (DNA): TGTGCCACCAGCGCCCGGGACAGCTCCTACAATGAGCAGTTCTTC. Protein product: CATSARDSSYNEQFF.

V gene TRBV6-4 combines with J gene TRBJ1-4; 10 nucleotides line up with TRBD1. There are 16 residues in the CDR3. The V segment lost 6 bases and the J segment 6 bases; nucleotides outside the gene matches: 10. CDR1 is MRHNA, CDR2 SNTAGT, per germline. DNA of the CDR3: TGTGCCAGCAGCTACCGGGACAGGGGAAACTATGAAAAACTGTTTTTT. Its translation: CASSYRDRGNYEKLFF.

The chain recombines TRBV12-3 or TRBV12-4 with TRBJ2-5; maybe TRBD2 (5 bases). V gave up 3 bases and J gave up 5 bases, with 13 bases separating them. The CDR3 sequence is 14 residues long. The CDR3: CASSFRLAWETQYF. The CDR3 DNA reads TGTGCCAGCAGTTTTCGCCTAGCATGGGAGACCCAGTACTTC.

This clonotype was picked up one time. For the CDR3, the DNA is TGTGCCAGCAGTCAAAATCCCGAGATAGCGGGGGGTCGAGATACGCAGTATTTT. Protein: CASSQNPEIAGGRDTQYF. This chain connects TRBV5-4 to TRBJ2-3, with 10 bases lining up with TRBD2. There are 18 residues in the CDR3. Germline CDR1 SGHNT, CDR2 YYREEE (reference sequence). The junction had 17 bases not matched to a gene; V was cut back by 5 bases and J by 5 bases.

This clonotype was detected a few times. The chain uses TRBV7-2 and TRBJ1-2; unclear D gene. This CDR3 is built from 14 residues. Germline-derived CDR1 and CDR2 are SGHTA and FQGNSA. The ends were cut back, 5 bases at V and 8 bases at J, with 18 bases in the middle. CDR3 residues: CASSPSQAPGGYTF. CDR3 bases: TGTGCCAGCAGCCCAAGCCAGGCCCCTGGCGGCTACACCTTC.

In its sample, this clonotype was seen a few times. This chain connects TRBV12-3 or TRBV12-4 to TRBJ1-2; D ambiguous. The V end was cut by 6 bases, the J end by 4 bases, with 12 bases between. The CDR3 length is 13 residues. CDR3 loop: CASSQALFYGYTF. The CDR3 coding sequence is TGTGCCAGCAGCCAGGCATTATTCTATGGCTACACCTTC.

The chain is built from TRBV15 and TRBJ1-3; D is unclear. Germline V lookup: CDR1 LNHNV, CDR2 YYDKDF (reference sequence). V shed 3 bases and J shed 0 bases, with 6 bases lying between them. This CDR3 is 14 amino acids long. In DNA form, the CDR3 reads TGTGCCACCAGCAGGCAGAACTCTGGAAACACCATATATTTT. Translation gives CATSRQNSGNTIYF.

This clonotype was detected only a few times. The DNA of the CDR3 is TGTGCCAGCAGCTTCTTCAGCGGGGGGCGCGAGCAGTACGTC. Encoded protein: CASSFFSGGREQYV. The chain has TRBV6-6 and TRBJ2-7, with TRBD2 matching over 9 bases. The CDR3 contains 14 residues. CDR1 and CDR2 from the germline V gene are MNHNY and SVGAGI (reference sequence). V lost 6 bases and J lost 6; bases outside the gene matches: 9.

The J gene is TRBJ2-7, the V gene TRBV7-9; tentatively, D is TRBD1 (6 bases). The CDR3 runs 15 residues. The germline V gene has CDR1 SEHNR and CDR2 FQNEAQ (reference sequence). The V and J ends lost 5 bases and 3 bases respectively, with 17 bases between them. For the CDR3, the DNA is TGTGCCAGCAGCCCCGAAACAGGGTCCAACTACGAGCAGTACTTC. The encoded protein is CASSPETGSNYEQYF.

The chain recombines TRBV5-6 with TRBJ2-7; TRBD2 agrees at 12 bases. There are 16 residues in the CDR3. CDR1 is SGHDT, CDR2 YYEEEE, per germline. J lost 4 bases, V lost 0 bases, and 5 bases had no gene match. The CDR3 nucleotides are TGTGCCAGCAGCTTGGGAACTAGCGGGGGGAATTACGAGCAGTACGTC. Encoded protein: CASSLGTSGGNYEQYV.

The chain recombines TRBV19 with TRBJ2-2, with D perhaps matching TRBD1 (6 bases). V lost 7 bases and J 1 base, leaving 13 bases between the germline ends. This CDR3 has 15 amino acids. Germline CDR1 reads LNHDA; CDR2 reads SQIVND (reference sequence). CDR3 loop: CASNSGVWNTGELFF. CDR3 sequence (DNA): TGTGCCAGTAACTCAGGGGTTTGGAACACCGGGGAGCTGTTTTTT.

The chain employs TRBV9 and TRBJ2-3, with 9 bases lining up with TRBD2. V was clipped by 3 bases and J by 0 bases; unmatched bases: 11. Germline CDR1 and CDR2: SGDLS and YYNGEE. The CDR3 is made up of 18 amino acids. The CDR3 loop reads CASSAGLASLSSTDTQYF. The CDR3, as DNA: TGTGCCAGCAGCGCGGGACTAGCTTCCCTATCAAGCACAGATACGCAGTATTTT.

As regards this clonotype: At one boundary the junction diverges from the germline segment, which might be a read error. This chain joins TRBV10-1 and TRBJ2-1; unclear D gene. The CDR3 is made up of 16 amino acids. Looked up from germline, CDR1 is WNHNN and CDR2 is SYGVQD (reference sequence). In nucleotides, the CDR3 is TGCGCCAGCAGTGAGACGGTCCAAAGCTCCTACGATGAGCAGTTCTTC. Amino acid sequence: CASSETVQSSYDEQFF.

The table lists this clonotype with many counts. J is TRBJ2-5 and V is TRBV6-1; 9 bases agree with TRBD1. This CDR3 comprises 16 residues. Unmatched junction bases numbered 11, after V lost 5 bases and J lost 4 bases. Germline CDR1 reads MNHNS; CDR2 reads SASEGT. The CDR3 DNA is TGTGCCAGCAGTCCCCAGACAGGGGGAGGAGGAGAGACCCAGTACTTC. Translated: CASSPQTGGGGETQYF.